This T cell receptor beta chain originates from a study of shared T cell receptors in the human thymus. TCRdb's copy holds only in-frame clones and misses some; the assay was immunoSEQ multiplex PCR. Counted here are a few hundred thousand clones, approximately 95% occurring once; the ten biggest clones make up approximately 0.02%. This CDR3 is 17 amino acids long. The V end was cut by 0 bases, the J end by 2 bases, with 15 bases between. Germline assignment: CDR1 LGHNA and CDR2 YNFKEQ. The chain couples TRBV4-2 to TRBJ2-3; TRBD2 is a possible D gene (6 bases). The receptor's source is a human donor. Sequencing was carried out using thymocytes. CDR3 loop: CASSQDRREPFTDTQYF. DNA of the CDR3: TGTGCCAGCAGCCAAGATAGGAGGGAACCGTTCACAGATACGCAGTATTTT.